A single sample is the source of the 23 T cell receptor beta chains below, sequenced in a study of blood T cell repertoires in COVID-19. Sequenced by immunoSEQ multiplex PCR; TCRdb stores in-frame clones only, minus some. Altogether some 250,000 clones are present, 70% to 85% being singletons, with the ten largest covering 15%. Sequenced: PBMCs or T cells enriched from blood (not recorded which). The receptors originated from a man aged 35 to 55 who had recovered from COVID-19.

The V gene is TRBV28, the J gene TRBJ1-2, with unresolved D. The V and J ends lost 9 bases and 8 bases respectively, with 13 bases between them. The CDR3 has 11 amino acids. Germline values: CDR1 MDHEN, CDR2 SYDVKM. In DNA, the CDR3 is TGTGCCAGTCTGGAGGATGGGGGCTACACCTTC. This sequence encodes CASLEDGGYTF.

This clone was recorded only once. The chain links TRBV10-3 to TRBJ1-2, with 10 bases aligning to TRBD1. This CDR3 spans 15 amino acids. Trimming cost V 6 bases and J 5 bases; bases outside gene matches: 9. Germline CDR1 is ENHRY and CDR2 is SYGVKD. CDR3 protein: CAISGGTGESYGYTF. The CDR3 DNA reads as TGTGCCATCAGCGGTGGGACAGGGGAATCTTATGGCTACACCTTC.

V gene TRBV6-5 combines with J gene TRBJ1-1, with a weak D call TRBD1 (5 bases). The CDR3 has 14 residues. CDR1 is MNHEY, CDR2 SVGAGI, per germline. V shed 7 bases and J shed 5 bases, with 17 bases lying between them. CDR3 protein: CASNRRWGGTEAFF. For the CDR3, the DNA is TGTGCCAGCAATCGACGGTGGGGCGGAACTGAAGCTTTCTTT.

This rearrangement joins TRBV2 to TRBJ2-3; 7 positions agree with TRBD2. Germline CDR1 and CDR2: SNHLY and FYNNEI. The V and J ends lost 3 bases and 6 bases, in that order; junction bases with no gene match: 12. The CDR3 runs to 16 residues. In DNA, the CDR3 is TGTGCCAGCAGTGAGGACGGGGGGTTCTTAGGGGATACGCAGTATTTT. This codes for CASSEDGGFLGDTQYF.

V and J are TRBV30 and TRBJ1-3; TRBD1 aligns across 7 bases. Germline V gene sequence: CDR1 GTSNPN, CDR2 SVGIG (reference sequence). The CDR3 extends over 13 amino acids. J gave up 2 bases and V 8 bases, and 6 bases lay outside the gene matches. The CDR3 spells CARAGQTGNTIYF. The CDR3 DNA follows: TGTGCCCGGGCGGGACAGACTGGAAACACCATATATTTT.

The chain combines TRBV5-1 with TRBJ1-1; D not certain. CDR1 is SGHRS, CDR2 YFSETQ, per germline. The CDR3 is 15 amino acids. V shed 0 bases and J shed 0 bases, with 9 bases lying between them. The DNA of the CDR3 is TGCGCCAGCAGCTTGGCCGGGTCAGTGAACACTGAAGCTTTCTTT. Its protein product is CASSLAGSVNTEAFF.

This clone was counted a single time. The rearrangement links TRBV7-9 to TRBJ2-5; TRBD2 matches at 10 bases. Germline lookup yields CDR1 SEHNR and CDR2 FQNEAQ (reference sequence). This CDR3 contains 15 residues. Unmatched junction bases numbered 3, after V lost 4 bases and J lost 1 base. Written as DNA, the CDR3 is TGTGCCAGCAGCTGGGGACTAGCGCCCCAAGAGACCCAGTACTTC. Its translation is CASSWGLAPQETQYF.

The genes are TRBV5-6 and TRBJ2-7; TRBD2 agrees at 12 bases. This CDR3 comprises 15 residues. The V segment lost 2 bases and the J segment 6 bases; nucleotides outside the gene matches: 6. CDR1 is SGHDT and CDR2 is YYEEEE in the germline V gene. The CDR3 region is CASSFLTSGRGEQYF. The CDR3 DNA follows: TGTGCCAGCAGCTTCCTGACTAGCGGGAGAGGCGAGCAGTACTTC.

The CDR3 bases are TGCGCCAGCAGTCCAACGACAGGCCCAGATGCAGAGGAAGCTTTCTTT. Protein sequence: CASSPTTGPDAEEAFF. The V call is TRBV23-1, the J call TRBJ1-1, with D possibly being TRBD1 (6 bases). TRBV23-1 is annotated as an ORF whose role is uncertain. The CDR3 is 16 residues long. V was clipped by 4 bases and J by 8 bases, with 23 bases between them.

V usage is TRBV4-2 and J usage is TRBJ2-7; possibly TRBD2 for D (5 bases). Germline loops: CDR1 LGHNA, CDR2 YNFKEQ. V dropped 1 base and J dropped 7 bases, with 26 bases sitting between them. The CDR3 sequence is 18 residues long. The CDR3 nucleotides read TGTGCCAGCAGCCAAGCGGGCGAGGGTGCAGCCCCCTGGGAGGAGCAGTACTTC. Translation gives CASSQAGEGAAPWEEQYF.

This chain's CDR3 is CASLERLAVYNEQFF. CDR3 coding DNA: TGTGCCAGCCTAGAAAGACTAGCGGTCTACAATGAGCAGTTCTTC. The chain is built from TRBV28 and TRBJ2-1; 9 bases are a match to TRBD2. The CDR3 is 15 residues long. The ends lost 8 bases at V and 3 bases at J; junction bases unmatched: 8. CDR1 is MDHEN, CDR2 SYDVKM, per germline.

The chain links TRBV12-3 or TRBV12-4 to TRBJ2-1; D might be TRBD2 (5 bases). The V and J ends lost 7 bases and 5 bases respectively, with 12 bases between them. This CDR3 spans 13 amino acids. The CDR3 sequence is CASTRLGDNEQFF. For the CDR3, the DNA is TGTGCCAGCACCCGGCTCGGGGACAATGAGCAGTTCTTC.

V usage is TRBV11-2 and J usage is TRBJ2-4; 8 bases fit TRBD2. Germline lookup yields CDR1 SGHAT and CDR2 FQNNGV. V lost 1 base, J lost 6 bases, and 8 bases stayed unmatched. CDR3 length: 16 amino acids. The chain's CDR3 is CASSLVFALAGNIQYF. CDR3 nucleotides: TGTGCCAGCAGCTTAGTCTTCGCCCTAGCGGGAAACATTCAGTACTTC.

This clone has only a few counts. The gene calls are TRBV4-1 and TRBJ2-7, with 12 bases fitting TRBD2. CDR1 and CDR2 (germline): MGHRA, YSYEKL. Trimming at V came to 4 bases and at J to 5 bases, leaving 6 bases not matched to a gene. The CDR3 extends over 15 amino acids. The CDR3 here is CASSRRLAGDHEQYF. Written as DNA, the CDR3 is TGCGCCAGCAGCCGCCGACTAGCGGGAGACCACGAGCAGTACTTC.

V gene TRBV6-5 combines with J gene TRBJ2-7; 7 bases align to TRBD2. CDR3 length: 14 residues. The junction had 6 bases not matched to a gene; V was cut back by 7 bases and J by 0 bases. Germline CDR1 is MNHEY and CDR2 is SVGAGI. This chain's CDR3 is CASTRERGSYEQYF. DNA for the CDR3: TGTGCCAGCACCAGGGAGCGGGGCTCCTACGAGCAGTACTTC.

V is TRBV7-6 and J is TRBJ1-2; TRBD1 aligns across 8 bases. V shed 5 bases and J 4 bases; nucleotides not matched to a gene: 12. The CDR3 length is 16 residues. Germline CDR1 and CDR2: SGHVS and FNYEAQ. CDR3 coding DNA: TGTGCCAGCAGCCATGGACAGGGAGGTATTGGCTATGGCTACACCTTC. As protein: CASSHGQGGIGYGYTF.

This clone was seen a single time. The V gene is TRBV2, the J gene TRBJ2-3, with 8 bases that match TRBD2. This CDR3 is built from 15 residues. Germline CDR1 is SNHLY and CDR2 is FYNNEI. Losses at the gene ends were 8 bases for V and 2 bases for J; bases not matched to a gene: 9. CDR3 sequence (DNA): TGTGCCAGCCCTGAGGGGCGGGGGGCCACAGATACGCAGTATTTT. It yields the protein CASPEGRGATDTQYF.

This clone was counted between two and nine times. This sequence joins TRBV11-2 and TRBJ1-1, with a possible D match to TRBD1 (6 bases). From germline, CDR1 is SGHAT and CDR2 FQNNGV. V was shortened by 2 bases and J by 4 bases, with 8 bases between the two germline ends. This CDR3 spans 13 amino acids. The CDR3 spells CASSLTGTTEAFF. CDR3 bases: TGTGCCAGCAGCTTAACAGGGACCACTGAAGCTTTCTTT.

This chain joins TRBV10-3 and TRBJ2-7; 7 bases are a match to TRBD1. Losses at the gene ends were 2 bases for V and 5 bases for J; bases not matched to a gene: 6. CDR1 and CDR2 (germline): ENHRY, SYGVKD. The CDR3 is 14 amino acids. The chain's CDR3 is CAISEEGAIHEQYF. The CDR3 region has the DNA TGTGCCATCAGTGAGGAGGGGGCCATCCACGAGCAGTACTTC.

CDR3 in DNA: TGTGCCAGCTTAACAGGGGTAACTAATGAAAAACTGTTTTTT. It specifies CASLTGVTNEKLFF. This chain links TRBV2 with TRBJ1-4, with 7 bases aligning to TRBD1. Per germline, CDR1 SNHLY and CDR2 FYNNEI. The CDR3 sequence is 14 residues long. After removal of 8 bases from V and 1 base from J, the junction contained 4 bases not matched to a gene.

V gene TRBV5-1 combines with J gene TRBJ1-2; a weak D match, TRBD1 (6 bases). Germline-derived CDR1 and CDR2 are SGHRS and YFSETQ. V was trimmed by 7 bases and J by 4 bases, leaving 17 bases between them. There are 14 residues in the CDR3. CDR3 nucleotides: TGCGCCAGCGGAGTACAGGGTTCCGGCTATGGCTACACCTTC. It specifies CASGVQGSGYGYTF.

This rearrangement joins TRBV28 to TRBJ1-6; no reliable D call. V lost 6 bases and J 6 bases, leaving 6 bases between the germline ends. This CDR3 region has 12 residues. Germline V CDR1 and CDR2: MDHEN, SYDVKM. The CDR3 DNA reads TGTGCCAGCAGACCTACTAATTCACCCCTCCACTTT. Amino acids: CASRPTNSPLHF.

The chain employs TRBV7-2 and TRBJ1-3, with 7 bases that match TRBD1. The junction had 7 bases not matched to a gene; V was cut back by 5 bases and J by 3 bases. The V gene's germline CDR1 is SGHTA and CDR2 FQGNSA. The CDR3 contains 15 residues. In DNA form, the CDR3 reads TGTGCCAGCAGCCCACAGACAGGGAATGGAAACACCATATATTTT. Translating gives CASSPQTGNGNTIYF.